This is a list of T cell receptor beta chains from one sample in a study of blood T cells in healthy people across ages. A single record per CDR3 protein comes from TCRdb applying MiXCR to the 5' RACE reads. The sample has 650,000 to 1,000,000 distinct CDR3 sequences, about 46% seen once. The source material was blood. The receptor source for this set is a man aged 80 or over in good health. CDR3s include the opening cysteine and the closing phenylalanine or tryptophan.

j_call v_call cdr3_aa
TRBJ1-1 TRBV29-1 CSVDSEVAFF
TRBJ2-3 TRBV29-1 CSAPLGGPTDTQYF
TRBJ1-1 TRBV28 CASSPADRDNTEAFF
TRBJ2-7 TRBV28 CASSSSGRISYEQYF
TRBJ2-5 TRBV25-1 CASSDTGTGIETQYF
TRBJ2-7 TRBV9 CASSVLRTGSSEQYF
TRBJ2-5 TRBV7-2 CASSLQLGRETQYF
TRBJ2-4 TRBV7-2 CASTLQETKNIQYF
TRBJ2-7 TRBV29-1 CSVDGTSGTYEQYF
TRBJ2-7 TRBV20-1 CSATSGRGYEQYF
TRBJ2-3 TRBV20-1 CSARNMGGSSGSVDTQYF
TRBJ1-4 TRBV11-1 CASSRPGSEKLFF
TRBJ1-6 TRBV15 CATRPGLGYNSPLHF
TRBJ1-1 TRBV5-4 CASSSGQGRTGAFF
TRBJ2-1 TRBV4-3 CASSQSWQGNEQFF
TRBJ1-5 TRBV7-9 CASSLDVVGRLSNQPQHF
TRBJ2-7 TRBV28 CASRRDPTGYF
- TRBV20-1 CSARDVRDYNEQYF
- TRBV13 CASSSPGLRYEQYF